The 25 T cell receptor beta chains listed next were all sequenced from one sample in a study of cytomegalovirus exposure and HLA in healthy donors. 13 Jbeta primers and 60 Vbeta primers were used for the PCR. Some clones are missing from TCRdb's copy, which holds only in-frame ones; the method was immunoSEQ multiplex PCR. In the table there are about 180,000 clones, about three quarters of which are singletons. Sequenced material: PBMCs. These receptors were taken from a young man in good health and CMV-seronegative.

V usage is TRBV5-1 and J usage is TRBJ2-3; maybe TRBD2 (7 bases). The germline V gene encodes CDR1 SGHRS and CDR2 YFSETQ. CDR3 length: 15 residues. The V and J ends lost 0 bases and 3 bases respectively, with 11 bases between them. The chain's CDR3 is CASSLEGGETDTQYF. The CDR3 nucleotides read TGCGCCAGCAGCTTGGAAGGGGGGGAAACAGATACGCAGTATTTT.

V gene TRBV6-6 combines with J gene TRBJ1-1, with D possibly being TRBD1 (5 bases). CDR1 is MNHNY and CDR2 is SVGAGI in the germline V gene (reference sequence). The length of the CDR3 is 15 residues. V gave up 2 bases and J gave up 2 bases, with 12 bases separating them. CDR3 protein: CASSYEGRTNTEAFF. In nucleotides, the CDR3 is TGTGCCAGCAGTTACGAGGGGAGGACAAACACTGAAGCTTTCTTT.

This clone was counted between two and nine times. The chain links TRBV18 to TRBJ2-3; D is unclear. Germline CDR1 and CDR2: KGHSH and LQKENI. Trimming removed 5 bases from V and 0 bases from J, with 3 bases in between. The CDR3 is 12 residues long. Here the CDR3 DNA reads TGTGCCAGCTCAACTAGCACAGATACGCAGTATTTT. It specifies CASSTSTDTQYF.

This CDR3 reads CASSLVRGRGGAGGKQFF. CDR3 DNA sequence: TGTGCCAGCAGCTTAGTTAGGGGTCGGGGAGGGGCGGGTGGAAAGCAGTTCTTC. The V gene is TRBV7-2, the J gene TRBJ2-1; 7 positions agree with TRBD2. The CDR3 loop spans 18 amino acids. Trimming took 1 base from V and 11 from J; bases not matched to a gene: 20. The V gene's germline CDR1 is SGHTA and CDR2 FQGNSA.

CDR3 coding DNA: TGTGCCAGCAGCTTGGGGTTTGGCCCACAGATTGAGAACACCGGGGAGCTGTTTTTT. Translating gives CASSLGFGPQIENTGELFF. The rearrangement links TRBV5-4 to TRBJ2-2; D is uncertain. Trimming shortened V by 0 bases and J by 1 base, and 19 bases separated the two germline ends. Germline lookup yields CDR1 SGHNT and CDR2 YYREEE (reference sequence). This CDR3 is 19 amino acids long.

The genes are TRBV30 and TRBJ2-5; 8 bases are a match to TRBD1. The last part of the DNA fits TRBJ2-7 better; the J call may be wrong. The V gene's germline CDR1 is GTSNPN and CDR2 SVGIG (reference sequence). The CDR3 totals 16 residues. The CDR3 DNA reads TGTGCCTGGAGTACTACCCAAAACCCGACAGGGGACGAGCAGTACTTC. Translation: CAWSTTQNPTGDEQYF.

Only a few counts were recorded for this clone. The rearrangement joins TRBV5-1 to TRBJ1-2, with a tentative D call TRBD1 (5 bases). CDR1 is SGHRS, CDR2 YFSETQ, per germline. The ends were cut back, 0 bases at V and 8 bases at J, with 14 bases in the middle. The CDR3 sequence is 14 residues long. CDR3 protein: CASSLGQGDSGYTF. The CDR3 bases are TGCGCCAGCAGCTTGGGCCAGGGTGATTCCGGCTACACCTTC. The full variable domain, its missing parts supplied by reference TRBV5-1 and TRBJ1-2, is KAGVTQTPRYLIKTRGQQVTLSCSPISGHRSVSWYQQTPGQGLQFLFEYFSETQRNKGNFPGRFSGRQFSNSRSEMNVSTLELGDSALYLCASSLGQGDSGYTFGSGTRLTVV.

This clone was counted only a few times. The chain couples TRBV28 to TRBJ2-5, with 11 bases aligning to TRBD1. V shed 7 bases and J 5 bases; nucleotides not matched to a gene: 12. This CDR3 contains 16 residues. Looked up from germline, CDR1 is MDHEN and CDR2 is SYDVKM. CDR3 nucleotide sequence: TGTGCCAGCAACGGACAGGGGGCAGTATCAGGGGAGACCCAGTACTTC. Amino acids: CASNGQGAVSGETQYF.

The chain carries TRBV28 and TRBJ2-1; D perhaps matches TRBD1 (5 bases). This CDR3 comprises 12 residues. Germline CDR1 is MDHEN and CDR2 is SYDVKM. The V end lost 6 bases, the J end lost 5 bases, and 8 bases lay between the germline ends. Here the CDR3 reads CASSTGHNEQFF. The CDR3 DNA follows: TGTGCCAGCAGCACAGGACACAATGAGCAGTTCTTC.

V usage is TRBV15 and J usage is TRBJ2-1; perhaps TRBD2 as D (6 bases). This CDR3 contains 14 residues. CDR1 LNHNV and CDR2 YYDKDF come from the germline V gene (reference sequence). Trimming pared 3 bases from V and 4 bases from J, leaving 10 bases between. The DNA for the CDR3 is TGTGCCACCAGCAGGGCTGCGGGGTACAATGAGCAGTTCTTC. As protein: CATSRAAGYNEQFF.

V is TRBV2 and J is TRBJ2-1, with D hard to call. V gave up 4 bases and J gave up 9 bases, with 4 bases separating them. CDR1 is SNHLY, CDR2 FYNNEI, per germline. CDR3 length: 10 amino acids. The CDR3 bases are TGTGCCAGCAGTGGTAGTGAGCAGTTCTTC. Its translation: CASSGSEQFF.

The chain uses TRBV5-1 and TRBJ2-1, with TRBD2 identical over 16 bases. The CDR3 sequence is 18 residues long. Looked up from germline, CDR1 is SGHRS and CDR2 is YFSETQ. The J segment lost 4 bases and the V segment lost 4 bases, leaving 8 bases of the junction unmatched. The CDR3 here is CASSIRGTSGRGYNEQFF. The CDR3 DNA reads as TGCGCCAGCAGCATCCGAGGGACTAGCGGGAGGGGGTACAATGAGCAGTTCTTC.

This clone has a single count. The chain joins TRBV27 to TRBJ2-7, with 9 bases matching TRBD1. With V trimmed by 2 bases and J by 7 bases, 9 bases remained unmatched. Germline V gives CDR1 MNHEY, CDR2 SMNVEV (reference sequence). The CDR3 contains 15 residues. CDR3 region: CASSLSRTGAREQYF. CDR3 bases: TGTGCCAGCAGTTTAAGTCGGACAGGGGCTCGGGAGCAGTACTTC.

This clone showed up just a few times. The chain links TRBV4-1 to TRBJ1-1; possible D gene TRBD1, 5 bases. V was trimmed by 1 base and J by 0 bases, leaving 21 bases between them. This CDR3 region has 19 residues. Germline V lookup: CDR1 MGHRA, CDR2 YSYEKL. The CDR3 DNA follows: TGCGCCAGCAGCCAAGGGGGCGGGGATATGTGGGGGATGAACACTGAAGCTTTCTTT. Translated, it gives CASSQGGGDMWGMNTEAFF.

A single count supports this clone. The V and J genes are TRBV10-3 and TRBJ1-2; 9 bases map to TRBD1. With 0 bases clipped from V and 3 bases from J, the junction kept 2 bases outside the gene matches. The germline CDR1 and CDR2 sequences are ENHRY and SYGVKD. This CDR3 comprises 15 residues. CDR3 sequence: CAISESGQGHYGYTF. The CDR3 DNA follows: TGTGCCATCAGTGAGTCGGGACAGGGTCACTATGGCTACACCTTC.

The chain carries TRBV19 and TRBJ2-3; a possible D gene is TRBD2 (5 bases). The V end was cut by 2 bases, the J end by 1 base, with 10 bases between. CDR1 is LNHDA, CDR2 SQIVND, per germline (reference sequence). The CDR3 is made up of 15 amino acids. The CDR3 region is CASSIQDWRTDTQYF. CDR3 nucleotides: TGTGCCAGTAGTATACAGGACTGGCGCACAGATACGCAGTATTTT.

The gene calls are TRBV6-6 and TRBJ1-2; D is unclear. The CDR3 has 12 amino acids. Germline V lookup: CDR1 MNHNY, CDR2 SVGAGI (reference sequence). Trimming cost V 5 bases and J 3 bases, with 7 bases left between them. CDR3 amino acids: CASSPRDYGYTF. For the CDR3, the DNA is TGTGCCAGCAGTCCCCGGGACTATGGCTACACCTTC.

The gene calls are TRBV28 and TRBJ2-2; TRBD1 matches 9 bases. J lost 4 bases, V lost 6 bases, and 3 bases had no gene match. Germline values: CDR1 MDHEN, CDR2 SYDVKM. This CDR3 comprises 14 residues. The chain's CDR3 is CASRSGQGTGELFF. DNA for the CDR3: TGTGCCAGCAGGTCGGGACAGGGCACCGGGGAGCTGTTTTTT.

This clone showed up just a few times. The chain combines TRBV7-2 with TRBJ1-5; D call uncertain. CDR3 length equals 15 residues. Germline V lookup: CDR1 SGHTA, CDR2 FQGNSA. V was cut by 5 bases and J by 2 bases, with 13 bases left in between. The CDR3 bases are TGTGCCAGCAGCGTCGGAGGCCAGGGCAATCAGCCCCAGCATTTT. This translates into CASSVGGQGNQPQHF.

The chain couples TRBV27 to TRBJ2-7; TRBD1 matches 11 bases. This CDR3 region has 16 residues. Germline CDR1 MNHEY, CDR2 SMNVEV (reference sequence). V lost 5 bases and J lost 2; bases outside the gene matches: 8. This CDR3 reads CASSLRTGGLPYEQYF. The CDR3 DNA reads TGTGCCAGCAGTCTGAGGACAGGGGGCTTACCCTACGAGCAGTACTTC.

The chain has TRBV7-3 and TRBJ1-4; 7 nucleotides align to TRBD1. The CDR3 consists of 15 residues. Germline CDR1 reads SGHTA; CDR2 reads FQGTGA. The junction had 10 bases not matched to a gene; V was cut back by 5 bases and J by 7 bases. The CDR3 protein is CASSLSGGPREKLFF. The CDR3, as DNA: TGTGCCAGCAGCCTTTCAGGGGGACCCCGTGAAAAACTGTTTTTT.

V and J are TRBV30 and TRBJ2-6; 8 bases are shared with TRBD2. Germline V gives CDR1 GTSNPN, CDR2 SVGIG (reference sequence). V lost 3 bases and J lost 1; bases outside the gene matches: 5. There are 16 residues in the CDR3. CDR3 sequence (DNA): TGTGCCTGGAGGGGACTAGGGATTTCTGGGGCCAACGTCCTGACTTTC. Its protein is CAWRGLGISGANVLTF.

The V call is TRBV27, the J call TRBJ2-5; 11 nucleotides line up with TRBD2. CDR3 length: 14 amino acids. V gave up 5 bases and J gave up 4 bases; unmatched junction bases: 3. CDR1 is MNHEY, CDR2 SMNVEV, per germline (reference sequence). For the CDR3, the DNA is TGTGCCAGCAGTCAACTAGCGGGAGTAGAGACCCAGTACTTC. As protein: CASSQLAGVETQYF.

With regard to this clone: This CDR3 is also generated by other DNA sequences in the sample. V is TRBV6-1 and J is TRBJ1-5, with D perhaps matching TRBD1 (5 bases). The germline CDR1 and CDR2 sequences are MNHNS and SASEGT. Trimming shortened V by 6 bases and J by 1 base, and 13 bases separated the two germline ends. The CDR3 extends over 15 amino acids. The DNA of the CDR3 is TGTGCCAGCAGGCTACAGGAAGGGAGCAATCAGCCCCAGCATTTT. This codes for CASRLQEGSNQPQHF.

The chain couples TRBV6-1 to TRBJ2-3; 7 bases are a match to TRBD2. CDR1 and CDR2 from the germline V gene are MNHNS and SASEGT. The CDR3 is 12 residues long. The junction had 4 bases not matched to a gene; V was cut back by 6 bases and J by 7 bases. The CDR3 here is CASRGGRHTQYF. In DNA, the CDR3 is TGTGCCAGCAGGGGGGGGAGGCATACGCAGTATTTT.